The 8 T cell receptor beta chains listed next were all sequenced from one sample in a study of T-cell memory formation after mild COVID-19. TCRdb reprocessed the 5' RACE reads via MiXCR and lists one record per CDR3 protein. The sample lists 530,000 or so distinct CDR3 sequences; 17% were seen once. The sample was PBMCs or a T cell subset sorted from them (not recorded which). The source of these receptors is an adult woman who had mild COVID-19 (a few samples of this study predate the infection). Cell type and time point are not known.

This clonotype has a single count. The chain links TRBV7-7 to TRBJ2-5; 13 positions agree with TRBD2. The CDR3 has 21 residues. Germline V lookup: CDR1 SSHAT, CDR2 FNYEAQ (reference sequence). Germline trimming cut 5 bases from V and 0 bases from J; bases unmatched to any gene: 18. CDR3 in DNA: TGTGCCAGCAGCCCGTTGGAAATTTACACCGGGACTAGCGGGAACCAAGAGACCCAGTACTTC. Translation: CASSPLEIYTGTSGNQETQYF.

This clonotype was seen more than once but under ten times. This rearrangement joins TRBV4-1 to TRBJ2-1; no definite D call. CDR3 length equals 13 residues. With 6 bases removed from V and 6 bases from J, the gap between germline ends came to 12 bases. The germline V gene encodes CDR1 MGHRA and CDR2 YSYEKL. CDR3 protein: CASRHMTRNEQFF. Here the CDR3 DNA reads TGCGCCAGCAGGCACATGACTCGCAATGAGCAGTTCTTC.

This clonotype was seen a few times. CDR3 in DNA: TGTGCCAGCACCGAACAGGAGAACTCTGGAAACACCATATATTTT. Encoded protein: CASTEQENSGNTIYF. The chain uses TRBV6-5 and TRBJ1-3, with a possible D match to TRBD1 (5 bases). The CDR3 extends over 15 amino acids. Germline lookup yields CDR1 MNHEY and CDR2 SVGAGI. V dropped 7 bases and J dropped 0 bases, with 13 bases sitting between them.

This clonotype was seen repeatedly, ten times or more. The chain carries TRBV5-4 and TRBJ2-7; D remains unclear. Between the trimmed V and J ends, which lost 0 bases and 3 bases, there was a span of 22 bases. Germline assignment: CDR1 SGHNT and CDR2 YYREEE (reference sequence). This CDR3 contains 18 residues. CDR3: CASSLAAKRSVALYEQYF. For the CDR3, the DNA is TGTGCCAGCAGCTTGGCGGCGAAGAGGTCGGTGGCACTCTACGAGCAGTACTTC. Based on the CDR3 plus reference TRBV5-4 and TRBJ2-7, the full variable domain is ETGVTQSPTHLIKTRGQQVTLRCSSQSGHNTVSWYQQALGQGPQFIFQYYREEENGRGNFPPRFSGLQFPNYSSELNVNALELDDSALYLCASSLAAKRSVALYEQYFGPGTRLTVT.

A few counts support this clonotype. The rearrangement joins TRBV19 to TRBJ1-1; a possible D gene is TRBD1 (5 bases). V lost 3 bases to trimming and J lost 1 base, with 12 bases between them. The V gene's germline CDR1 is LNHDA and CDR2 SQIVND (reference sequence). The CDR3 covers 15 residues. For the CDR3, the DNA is TGTGCCAGTAGTATCACGAAGACAGCGAACACTGAAGCTTTCTTT. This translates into CASSITKTANTEAFF.

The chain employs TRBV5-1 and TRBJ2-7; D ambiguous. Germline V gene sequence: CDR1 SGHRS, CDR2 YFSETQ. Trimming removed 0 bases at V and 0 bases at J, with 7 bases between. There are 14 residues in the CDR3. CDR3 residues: CASSLDADSYEQYF. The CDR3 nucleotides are TGCGCCAGCAGCTTGGACGCAGACTCCTACGAGCAGTACTTC. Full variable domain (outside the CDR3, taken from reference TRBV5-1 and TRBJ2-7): KAGVTQTPRYLIKTRGQQVTLSCSPISGHRSVSWYQQTPGQGLQFLFEYFSETQRNKGNFPGRFSGRQFSNSRSEMNVSTLELGDSALYLCASSLDADSYEQYFGPGTRLTVT.

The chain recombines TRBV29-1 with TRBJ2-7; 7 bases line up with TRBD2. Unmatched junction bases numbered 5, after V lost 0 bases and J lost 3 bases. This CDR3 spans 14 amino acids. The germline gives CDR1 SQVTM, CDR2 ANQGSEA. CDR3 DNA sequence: TGCAGCGTTGAAGATCGCGGGGAGGGCTACGAGCAGTACTTC. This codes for CSVEDRGEGYEQYF.

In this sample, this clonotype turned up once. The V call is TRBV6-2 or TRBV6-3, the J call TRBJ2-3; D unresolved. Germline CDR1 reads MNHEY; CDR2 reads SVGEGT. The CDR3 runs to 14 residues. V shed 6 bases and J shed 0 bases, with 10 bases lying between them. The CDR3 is CASSSRHSTDTQYF. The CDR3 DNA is TGTGCCAGCAGCAGCAGGCATAGCACAGATACGCAGTATTTT.